This T cell receptor (beta chain) emerged from a study of T cells in Graves' hyperthyroidism and ophthalmopathy. Study details: Peripheral blood was collected at initial diagnosis, before any treatment.

Template material for amplifying TCR beta CDR3 regions consisted of RNA transcripts. Primed by the HTBI set, a first-round RT-PCR was run on the TCR CDR3. TCRdb itself ran the multiplex PCR reads through MiXCR, one entry per CDR3 protein. The data show about 320,000 distinct CDR3 sequences, 16% seen once. This clonotype was counted only a few times. V shed 4 bases and J shed 2 bases, with 14 bases lying between them. This CDR3 comprises 16 residues. Germline values: CDR1 KGHDR, CDR2 SFDVKD. Sequenced material: blood. The genes are TRBV24-1 and TRBJ2-1; D is undetermined. The source is a man aged 30 to 45 with Graves' hyperthyroidism. CDR3 bases: TGTGCCACCAGTGAGGGCAGACCCTTCGCCTACAATGAGCAGTTCTTC. Protein sequence: CATSEGRPFAYNEQFF.